The clone carrying this T cell receptor beta chain was detected ten times or more. The antigen remains unidentified. The data derive from a study of neurological immune-mediated disorders. Study-level results: Among expanded clones, no CDR3 amino acid sequences were shared across subjects, a pattern suggesting private repertoires in all groups. HTLV-1-associated myelopathy ranked highest for TCR clonal expansion and multiple sclerosis lowest, beneath healthy controls.

With 2 bases clipped from V and 2 bases from J, the junction kept 3 bases outside the gene matches. CDR1 is SGDLS and CDR2 is YYNGEE in the germline V gene. This CDR3 comprises 14 residues. Synthesis of cDNA was performed by 5'RACE using 10-nucleotide random UMIs. From the 5' RACE reads, TCRdb called clonotypes with MiXCR, one entry per CDR3 protein. This sample has 71,000 or so distinct CDR3 sequences; approximately 13% occur once, and the top ten carry around 4.6%. Time point indicated: longitudinal time-point 1 (baseline). 2 million unsorted PBMCs were stored in RNAlater at -80 °C before RNA extraction.

The sample consisted of PBMCs. This TCR derives from a female donor with HTLV-1-associated myelopathy (HAM/TSP). V and J are TRBV9 and TRBJ2-5; 7 bases are shared with TRBD2. The CDR3 loop is CASSVGGGQETQYF. The CDR3 DNA reads TGTGCCAGCAGCGTGGGGGGAGGGCAAGAGACCCAGTACTTC. The full variable domain, rest sourced from reference TRBV9 and TRBJ2-5, is DSGVTQTPKHLITATGQRVTLRCSPRSGDLSVYWYQQSLDQGLQFLIQYYNGEERAKGNILERFSAQQFPDLHSELNLSSLELGDSALYFCASSVGGGQETQYFGPGTRLLVL.